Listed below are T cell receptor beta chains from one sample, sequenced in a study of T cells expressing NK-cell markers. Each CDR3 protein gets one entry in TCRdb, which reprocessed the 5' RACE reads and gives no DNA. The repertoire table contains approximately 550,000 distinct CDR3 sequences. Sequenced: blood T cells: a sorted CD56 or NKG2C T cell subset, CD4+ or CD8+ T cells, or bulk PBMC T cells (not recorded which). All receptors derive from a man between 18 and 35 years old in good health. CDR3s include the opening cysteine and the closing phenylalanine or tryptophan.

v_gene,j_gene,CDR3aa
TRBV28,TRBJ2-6,CASYRDRVSGANVLTF
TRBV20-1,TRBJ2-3,CSARKGTSGDIDTQYF
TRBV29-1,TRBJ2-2,CSVGSGRNTGELFF
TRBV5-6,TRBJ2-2,CASSYRDRGTGELFF
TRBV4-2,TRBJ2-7,CASSQWAGSSYEQYF
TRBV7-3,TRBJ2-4,CASSLTPWENIQYF
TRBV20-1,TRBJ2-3,CSAQPGLAGAGDTQYF
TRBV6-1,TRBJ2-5,CASSRGGEVGTQYF
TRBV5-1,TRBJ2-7,CASKGASSYEQYF
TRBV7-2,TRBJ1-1,CASSLVTGGGTEAFF
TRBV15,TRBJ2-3,CATSRAGDSSGLSLLDTQYF
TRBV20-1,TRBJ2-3,CSARDYLAGGNTDTQYF
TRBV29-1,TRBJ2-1,CSVGTAGEQFF
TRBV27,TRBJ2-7,CASSLSAVRSYEQYF